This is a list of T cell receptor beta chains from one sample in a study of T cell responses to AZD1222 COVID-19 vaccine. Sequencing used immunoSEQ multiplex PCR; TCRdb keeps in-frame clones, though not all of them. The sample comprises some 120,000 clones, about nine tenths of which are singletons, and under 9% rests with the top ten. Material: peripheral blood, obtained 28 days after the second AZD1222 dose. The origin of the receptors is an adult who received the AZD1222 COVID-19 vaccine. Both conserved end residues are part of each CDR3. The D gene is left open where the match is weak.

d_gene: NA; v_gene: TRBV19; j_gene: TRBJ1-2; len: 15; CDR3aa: CASSIDRASGHGYTF
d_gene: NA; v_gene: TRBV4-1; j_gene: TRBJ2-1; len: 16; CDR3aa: CASRQKAATSYNEQFF
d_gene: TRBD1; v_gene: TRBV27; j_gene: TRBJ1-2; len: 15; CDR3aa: CASSPAEGAGSGYTF
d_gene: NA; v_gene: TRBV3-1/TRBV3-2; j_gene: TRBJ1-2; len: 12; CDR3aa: CASSQSRDIYTF
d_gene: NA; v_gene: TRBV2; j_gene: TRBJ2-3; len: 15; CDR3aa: CASRERTYSPDTQYF
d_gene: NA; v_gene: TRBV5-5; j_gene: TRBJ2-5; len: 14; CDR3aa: CASSLAGVRETQYF
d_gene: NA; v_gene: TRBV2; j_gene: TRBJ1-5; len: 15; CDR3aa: CASNRQDYSNQPQHF
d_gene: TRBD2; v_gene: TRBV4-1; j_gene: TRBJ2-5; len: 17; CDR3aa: CASSQEKELAGGETQYF
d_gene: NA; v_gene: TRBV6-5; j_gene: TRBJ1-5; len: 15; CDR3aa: CASSDYRASNQPQHF
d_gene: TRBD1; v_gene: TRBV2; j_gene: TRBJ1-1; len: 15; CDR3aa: CASRALGPQQGYAFF
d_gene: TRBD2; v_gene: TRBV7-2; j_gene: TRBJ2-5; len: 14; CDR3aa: CASSPGGPKETQYF
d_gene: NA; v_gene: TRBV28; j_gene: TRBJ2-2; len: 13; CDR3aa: CASSYITPGELFF
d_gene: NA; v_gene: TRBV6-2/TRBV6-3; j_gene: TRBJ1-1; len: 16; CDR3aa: CASSYSLGGMNTEAFF
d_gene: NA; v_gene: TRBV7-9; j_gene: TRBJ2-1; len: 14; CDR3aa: CASSPGQKNNEQFF
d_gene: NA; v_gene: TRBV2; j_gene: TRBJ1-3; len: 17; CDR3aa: CASSRSGLEFSGNTIYF
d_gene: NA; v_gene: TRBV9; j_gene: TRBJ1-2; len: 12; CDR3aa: CASSVHQWGYTF
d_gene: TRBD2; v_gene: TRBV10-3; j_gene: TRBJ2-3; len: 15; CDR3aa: CAISTGLAETDTQYF
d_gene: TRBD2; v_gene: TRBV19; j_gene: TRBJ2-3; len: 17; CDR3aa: CASSMIAGGPGTDTQYF
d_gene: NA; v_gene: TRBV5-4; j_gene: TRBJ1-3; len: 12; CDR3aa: CASSLTGNTIYF
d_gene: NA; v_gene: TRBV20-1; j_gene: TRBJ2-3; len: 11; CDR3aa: CSATQRDTQYF
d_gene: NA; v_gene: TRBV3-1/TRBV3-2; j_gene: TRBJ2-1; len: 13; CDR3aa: CASSQGGDLGQFF
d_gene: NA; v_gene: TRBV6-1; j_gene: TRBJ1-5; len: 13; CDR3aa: CASSERVGQPQHF
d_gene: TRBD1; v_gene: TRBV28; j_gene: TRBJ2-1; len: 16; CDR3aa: CASSFFGTGVDNEQFF
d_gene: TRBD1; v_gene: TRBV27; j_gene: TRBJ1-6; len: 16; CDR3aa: CASSPRTGFGNSPLHF
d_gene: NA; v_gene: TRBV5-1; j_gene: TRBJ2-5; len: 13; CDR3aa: CASSFSPGETQYF
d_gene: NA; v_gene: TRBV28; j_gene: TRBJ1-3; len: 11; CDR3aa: CASMRGHTIYF
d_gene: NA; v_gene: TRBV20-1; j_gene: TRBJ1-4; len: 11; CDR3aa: CSATKGPKLFF
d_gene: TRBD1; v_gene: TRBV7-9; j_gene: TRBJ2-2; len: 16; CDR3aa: CASSFPIQGAQGELFF
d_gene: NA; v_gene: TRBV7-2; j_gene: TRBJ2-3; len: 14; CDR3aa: CASGAGYSTDTQYF
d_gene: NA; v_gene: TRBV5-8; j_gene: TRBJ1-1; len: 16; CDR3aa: CASSLQANPRNTEAFF